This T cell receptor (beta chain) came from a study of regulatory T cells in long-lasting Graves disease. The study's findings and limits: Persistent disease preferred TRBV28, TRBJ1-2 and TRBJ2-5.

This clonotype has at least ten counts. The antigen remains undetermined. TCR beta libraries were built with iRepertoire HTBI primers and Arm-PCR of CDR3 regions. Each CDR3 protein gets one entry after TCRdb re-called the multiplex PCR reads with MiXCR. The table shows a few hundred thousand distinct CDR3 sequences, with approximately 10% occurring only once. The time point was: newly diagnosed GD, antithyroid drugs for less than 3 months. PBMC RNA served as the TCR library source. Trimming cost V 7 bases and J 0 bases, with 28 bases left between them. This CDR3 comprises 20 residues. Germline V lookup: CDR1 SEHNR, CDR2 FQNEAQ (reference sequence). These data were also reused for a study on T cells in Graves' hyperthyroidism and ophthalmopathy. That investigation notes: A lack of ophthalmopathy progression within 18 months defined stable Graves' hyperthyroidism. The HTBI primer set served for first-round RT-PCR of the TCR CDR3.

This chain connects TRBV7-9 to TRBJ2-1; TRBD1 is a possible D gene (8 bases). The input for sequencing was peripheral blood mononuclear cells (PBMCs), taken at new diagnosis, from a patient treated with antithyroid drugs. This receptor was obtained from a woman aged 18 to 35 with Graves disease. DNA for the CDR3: TGTGCCAGCACCCAGGGGGCGGGGGACACCTATACAACCTCCTACAATGAGCAGTTCTTC. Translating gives CASTQGAGDTYTTSYNEQFF.